This TCR beta chain was identified during a study of blood T cell repertoires in COVID-19. CDR3 length equals 15 residues. The V end was cut by 6 bases, the J end by 0 bases, with 9 bases between. Germline V CDR1 and CDR2: MDHEN, SYDVKM. Sequencing was performed with immunoSEQ multiplex PCR; in TCRdb, only in-frame clones are kept and a portion is missing. The sample records a few hundred thousand clones, 75% to 90% being singletons. This clone occurred a few times. The rearrangement joins TRBV28 to TRBJ2-6, with no clear D. The TCR was taken from a man in his fifties or sixties who had recovered from COVID-19. The sequenced material came from peripheral blood. CDR3 region: CASSRVFSGANVLTF. As DNA, the CDR3 is TGTGCCAGCAGCCGGGTATTCTCTGGGGCCAACGTCCTGACTTTC.